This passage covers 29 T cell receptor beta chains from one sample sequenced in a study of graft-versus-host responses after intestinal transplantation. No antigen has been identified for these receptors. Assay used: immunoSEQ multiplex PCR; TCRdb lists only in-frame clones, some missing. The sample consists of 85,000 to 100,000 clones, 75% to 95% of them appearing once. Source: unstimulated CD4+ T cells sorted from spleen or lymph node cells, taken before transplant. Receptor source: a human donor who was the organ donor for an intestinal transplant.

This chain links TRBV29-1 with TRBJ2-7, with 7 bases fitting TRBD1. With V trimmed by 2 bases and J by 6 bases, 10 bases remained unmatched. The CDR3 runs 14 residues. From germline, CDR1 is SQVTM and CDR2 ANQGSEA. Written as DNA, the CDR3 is TGCAGCGTTGAACCCCGACAGGGATCGGGCGAGCAGTACTTC. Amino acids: CSVEPRQGSGEQYF.

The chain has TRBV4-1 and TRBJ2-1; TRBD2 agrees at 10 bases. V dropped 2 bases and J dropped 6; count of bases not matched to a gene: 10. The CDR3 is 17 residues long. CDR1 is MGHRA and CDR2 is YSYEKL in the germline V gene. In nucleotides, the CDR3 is TGCGCCAGCAGCCAAACTCTAGCGGGAGCTGTCATCAATGAGCAGTTCTTC. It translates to CASSQTLAGAVINEQFF.

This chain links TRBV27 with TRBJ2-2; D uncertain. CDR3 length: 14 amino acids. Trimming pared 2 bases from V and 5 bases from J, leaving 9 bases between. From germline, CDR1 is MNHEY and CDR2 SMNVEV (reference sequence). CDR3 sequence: CASSLNSATGELFF. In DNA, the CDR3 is TGTGCCAGCAGTTTAAATTCCGCGACCGGGGAGCTGTTTTTT.

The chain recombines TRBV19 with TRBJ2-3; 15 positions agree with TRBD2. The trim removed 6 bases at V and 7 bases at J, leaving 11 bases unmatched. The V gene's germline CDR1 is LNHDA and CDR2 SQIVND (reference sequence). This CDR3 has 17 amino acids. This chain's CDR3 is CASSQGLAGGRLHTQYF. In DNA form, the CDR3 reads TGTGCCAGTAGCCAGGGACTAGCGGGAGGTCGGTTACATACGCAGTATTTT.

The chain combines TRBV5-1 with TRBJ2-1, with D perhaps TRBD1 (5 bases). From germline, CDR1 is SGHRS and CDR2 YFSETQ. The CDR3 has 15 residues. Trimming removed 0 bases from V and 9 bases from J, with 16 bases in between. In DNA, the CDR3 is TGCGCCAGCAGCTTGGACGGCCTTGGCCAGGGTGAGCAGTTCTTC. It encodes CASSLDGLGQGEQFF.

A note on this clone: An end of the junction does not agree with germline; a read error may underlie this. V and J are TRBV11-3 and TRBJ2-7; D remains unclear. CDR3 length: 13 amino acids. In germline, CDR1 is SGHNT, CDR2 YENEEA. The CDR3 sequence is CASSLDTNYQQYF. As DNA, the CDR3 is TGTGCCAGCAGCTTAGATACAAACTACCAGCAGTACTTC.

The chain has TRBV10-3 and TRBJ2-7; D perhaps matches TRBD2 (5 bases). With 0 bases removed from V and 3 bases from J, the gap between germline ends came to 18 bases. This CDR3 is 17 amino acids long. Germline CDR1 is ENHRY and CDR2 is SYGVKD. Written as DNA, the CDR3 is TGTGCCATCAGTGAGTCGAGGGTTTTAGCTGAAGACTACGAGCAGTACTTC. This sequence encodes CAISESRVLAEDYEQYF.

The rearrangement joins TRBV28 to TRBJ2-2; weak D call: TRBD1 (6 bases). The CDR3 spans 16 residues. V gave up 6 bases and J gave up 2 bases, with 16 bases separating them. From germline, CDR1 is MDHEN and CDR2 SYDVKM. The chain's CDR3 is CASSVGTSLNTGELFF. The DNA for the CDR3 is TGTGCCAGCAGCGTCGGGACATCCCTTAACACCGGGGAGCTGTTTTTT.

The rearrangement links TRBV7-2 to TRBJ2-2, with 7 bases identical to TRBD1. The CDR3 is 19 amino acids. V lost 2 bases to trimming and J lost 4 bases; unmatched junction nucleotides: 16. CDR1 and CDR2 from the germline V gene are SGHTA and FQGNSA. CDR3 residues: CASSLFIRVVRGTTGELFF. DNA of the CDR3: TGTGCCAGCAGCTTATTCATTCGGGTCGTCAGGGGGACCACCGGGGAGCTGTTTTTT.

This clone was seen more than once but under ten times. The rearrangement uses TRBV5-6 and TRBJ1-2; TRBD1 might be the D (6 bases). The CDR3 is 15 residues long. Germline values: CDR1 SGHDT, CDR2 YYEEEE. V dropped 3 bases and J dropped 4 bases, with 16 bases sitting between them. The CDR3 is CASSSLRQDPYGYTF. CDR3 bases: TGTGCCAGCAGCTCCCTCCGACAGGACCCCTATGGCTACACCTTC.

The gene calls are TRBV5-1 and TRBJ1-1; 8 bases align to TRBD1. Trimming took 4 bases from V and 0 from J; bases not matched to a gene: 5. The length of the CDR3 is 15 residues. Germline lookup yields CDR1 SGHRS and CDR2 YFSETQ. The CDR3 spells CASSPQGGLNTEAFF. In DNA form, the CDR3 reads TGCGCCAGCAGCCCACAGGGGGGGTTGAACACTGAAGCTTTCTTT. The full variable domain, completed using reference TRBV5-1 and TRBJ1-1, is KAGVTQTPRYLIKTRGQQVTLSCSPISGHRSVSWYQQTPGQGLQFLFEYFSETQRNKGNFPGRFSGRQFSNSRSEMNVSTLELGDSALYLCASSPQGGLNTEAFFGQGTRLTVV.

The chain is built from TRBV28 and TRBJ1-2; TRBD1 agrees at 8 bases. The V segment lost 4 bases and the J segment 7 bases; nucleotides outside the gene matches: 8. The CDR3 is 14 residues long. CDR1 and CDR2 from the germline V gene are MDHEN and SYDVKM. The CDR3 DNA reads TGTGCCAGCAGTTCCCCGGACAGGGTTGCTGGCTACACCTTC. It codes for CASSSPDRVAGYTF.

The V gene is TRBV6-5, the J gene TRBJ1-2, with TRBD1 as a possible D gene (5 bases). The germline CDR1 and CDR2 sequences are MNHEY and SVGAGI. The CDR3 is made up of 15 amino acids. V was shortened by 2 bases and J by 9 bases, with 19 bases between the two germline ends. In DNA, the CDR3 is TGTGCCAGCAGTTACGGTTCCGGGACGGGAGCTCGCTACACCTTC. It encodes CASSYGSGTGARYTF.

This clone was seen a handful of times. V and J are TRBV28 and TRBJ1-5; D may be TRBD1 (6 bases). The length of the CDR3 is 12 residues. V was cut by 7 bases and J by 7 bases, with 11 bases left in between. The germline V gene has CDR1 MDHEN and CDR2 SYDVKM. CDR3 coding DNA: TGTGCCAGCAATATAAGGGGGCAGCCCCAGCATTTT. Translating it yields CASNIRGQPQHF.

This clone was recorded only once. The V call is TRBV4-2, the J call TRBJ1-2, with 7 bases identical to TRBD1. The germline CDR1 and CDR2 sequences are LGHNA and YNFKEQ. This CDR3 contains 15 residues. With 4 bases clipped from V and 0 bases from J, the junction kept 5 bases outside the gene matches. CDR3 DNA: TGTGCCAGCAGCCTGCAGGGGGGACCTAACTATGGCTACACCTTC. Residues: CASSLQGGPNYGYTF.

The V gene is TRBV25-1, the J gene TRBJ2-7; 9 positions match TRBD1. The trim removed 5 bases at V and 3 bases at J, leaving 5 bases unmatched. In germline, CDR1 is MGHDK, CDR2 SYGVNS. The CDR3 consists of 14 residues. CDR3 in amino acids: CASSPGQGNYEQYF. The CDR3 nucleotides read TGTGCCAGCAGTCCGGGACAGGGCAACTACGAGCAGTACTTC.

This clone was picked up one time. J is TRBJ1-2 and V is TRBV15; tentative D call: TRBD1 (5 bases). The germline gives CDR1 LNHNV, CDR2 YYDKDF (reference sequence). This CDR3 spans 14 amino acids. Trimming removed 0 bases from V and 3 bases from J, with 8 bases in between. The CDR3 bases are TGTGCCACCAGCAGAGATGGGGCAGACTATGGCTACACCTTC. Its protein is CATSRDGADYGYTF. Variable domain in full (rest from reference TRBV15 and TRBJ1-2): DAMVIQNPRYQVTQFGKPVTLSCSQTLNHNVMYWYQQKSSQAPKLLFHYYDKDFNNEADTPDNFQSRRPNTSFCFLDIRSPGLGDTAMYLCATSRDGADYGYTFGSGTRLTVV.

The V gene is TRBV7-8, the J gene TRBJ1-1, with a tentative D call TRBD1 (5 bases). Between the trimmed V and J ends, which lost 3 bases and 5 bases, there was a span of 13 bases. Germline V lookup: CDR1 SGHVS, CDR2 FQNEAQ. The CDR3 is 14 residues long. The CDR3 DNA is TGTGCCAGCAGCTTTATGTCGGGGGGGACTGAAGCTTTCTTT. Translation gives CASSFMSGGTEAFF.

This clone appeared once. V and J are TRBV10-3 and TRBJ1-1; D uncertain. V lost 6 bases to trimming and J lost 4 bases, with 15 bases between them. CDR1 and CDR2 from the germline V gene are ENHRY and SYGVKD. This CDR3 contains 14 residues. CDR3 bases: TGTGCCATCAGCGCCCCAACAGAGAGCACTGAAGCTTTCTTT. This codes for CAISAPTESTEAFF.

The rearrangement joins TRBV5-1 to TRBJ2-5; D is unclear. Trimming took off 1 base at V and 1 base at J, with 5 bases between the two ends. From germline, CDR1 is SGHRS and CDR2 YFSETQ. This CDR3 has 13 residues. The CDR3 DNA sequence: TGCGCCAGCAGCTTGACTCCCCAAGAGACCCAGTACTTC. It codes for CASSLTPQETQYF.

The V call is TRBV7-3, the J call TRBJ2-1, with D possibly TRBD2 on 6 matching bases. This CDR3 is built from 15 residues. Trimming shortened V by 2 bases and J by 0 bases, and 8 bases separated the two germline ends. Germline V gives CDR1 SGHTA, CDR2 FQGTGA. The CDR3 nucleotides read TGTGCCAGCAGCTTAGCGGGAAACTCCTACAATGAGCAGTTCTTC. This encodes CASSLAGNSYNEQFF.

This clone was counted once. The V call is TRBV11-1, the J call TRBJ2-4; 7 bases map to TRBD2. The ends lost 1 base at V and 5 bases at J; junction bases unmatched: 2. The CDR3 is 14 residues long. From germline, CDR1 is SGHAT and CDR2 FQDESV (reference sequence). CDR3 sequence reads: CASSLGLAENIQYF. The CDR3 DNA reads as TGTGCCAGCAGCTTAGGCCTAGCGGAAAACATTCAGTACTTC.

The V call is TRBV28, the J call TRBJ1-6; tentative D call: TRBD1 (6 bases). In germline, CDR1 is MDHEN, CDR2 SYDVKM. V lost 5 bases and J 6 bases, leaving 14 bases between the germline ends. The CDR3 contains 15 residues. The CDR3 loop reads CASSPQGFVNSPLHF. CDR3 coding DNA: TGTGCCAGCAGTCCACAGGGTTTTGTTAATTCACCCCTCCACTTT.

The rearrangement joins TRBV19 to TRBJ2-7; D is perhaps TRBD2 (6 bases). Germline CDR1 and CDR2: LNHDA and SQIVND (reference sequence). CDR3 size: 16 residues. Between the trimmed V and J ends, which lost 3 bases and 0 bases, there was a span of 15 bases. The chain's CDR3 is CASSILGSGSSYEQYF. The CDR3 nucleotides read TGTGCCAGTAGTATTCTGGGTAGCGGCAGCTCCTACGAGCAGTACTTC.

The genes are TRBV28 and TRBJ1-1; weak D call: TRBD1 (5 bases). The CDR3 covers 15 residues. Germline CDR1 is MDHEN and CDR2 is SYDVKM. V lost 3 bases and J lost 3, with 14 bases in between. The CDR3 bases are TGTGCCAGCAGTTTGGATTCCCCGGGGGACACTGAAGCTTTCTTT. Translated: CASSLDSPGDTEAFF.

The CDR3 reads CASSYLTGGANVLTF. The CDR3, as DNA: TGTGCCAGCAGTTACCTGACAGGTGGGGCCAACGTCCTGACTTTC. The genes are TRBV6-5 and TRBJ2-6, with D maybe TRBD1 (6 bases). CDR1 is MNHEY and CDR2 is SVGAGI in the germline V gene. This CDR3 is built from 15 residues. V shed 2 bases and J shed 3 bases, with 8 bases lying between them.

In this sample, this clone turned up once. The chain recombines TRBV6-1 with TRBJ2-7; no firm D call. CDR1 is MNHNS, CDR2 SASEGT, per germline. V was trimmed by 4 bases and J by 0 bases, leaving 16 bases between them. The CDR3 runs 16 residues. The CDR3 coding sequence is TGTGCCAGCAGTGGTAACCTCCAGCGAATCTCCTACGAGCAGTACTTC. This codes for CASSGNLQRISYEQYF.

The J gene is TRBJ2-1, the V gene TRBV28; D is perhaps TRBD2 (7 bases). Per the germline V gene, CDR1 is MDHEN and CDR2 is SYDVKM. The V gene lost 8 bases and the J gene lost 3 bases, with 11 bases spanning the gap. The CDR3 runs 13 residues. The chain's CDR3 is CASSGGGYNEQFF. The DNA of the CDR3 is TGTGCCAGCTCGGGGGGCGGCTACAATGAGCAGTTCTTC.

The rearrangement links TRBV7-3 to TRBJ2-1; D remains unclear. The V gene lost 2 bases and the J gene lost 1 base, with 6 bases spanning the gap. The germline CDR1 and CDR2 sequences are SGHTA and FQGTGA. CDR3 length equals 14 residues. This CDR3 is CASSLRGSYNEQFF. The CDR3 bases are TGTGCCAGCAGCTTACGAGGATCCTACAATGAGCAGTTCTTC.